One and the same sample provided the 25 T cell receptor beta chains below, sequenced in a study of blood T cell repertoires in COVID-19. Method: immunoSEQ multiplex PCR; TCRdb's copy keeps in-frame clones and lacks some. This sample yields more than 140,000 clones, of which 88% are seen a single time; 1.5% to 1.9% belongs to the top ten. Sequencing was done on a sample of peripheral blood. The receptors here all came from a woman in her sixties or seventies with acute or convalescent COVID-19.

The rearrangement links TRBV7-9 to TRBJ1-1, with D possibly being TRBD1 (5 bases). Germline V lookup: CDR1 SEHNR, CDR2 FQNEAQ (reference sequence). The ends were cut back, 5 bases at V and 5 bases at J, with 18 bases in the middle. The CDR3 loop spans 15 amino acids. CDR3 amino acids: CASSPRGVRVTEAFF. DNA for the CDR3: TGTGCCAGCAGCCCACGGGGGGTAAGGGTGACTGAAGCTTTCTTT.

The chain combines TRBV29-1 with TRBJ2-1; no reliable D call. Trimming removed 8 bases from V and 4 bases from J, with 18 bases in between. Germline V gene lookup returns CDR1 SQVTM and CDR2 ANQGSEA. CDR3 size: 14 residues. The CDR3 sequence: CSTLRMAAYNEQFF. In DNA, the CDR3 is TGCAGCACCCTTCGCATGGCAGCGTACAATGAGCAGTTCTTC.

This clone occurred a few times. This sequence joins TRBV4-3 and TRBJ2-5, with 10 bases that match TRBD2. The V segment lost 2 bases and the J segment 3 bases; nucleotides outside the gene matches: 0. Germline V gene sequence: CDR1 LGHNA, CDR2 YSLEER. The CDR3 runs to 14 residues. The CDR3 DNA is TGCGCCAGCAGCCAAACTAGCGGGGAAGAGACCCAGTACTTC. It codes for CASSQTSGEETQYF.

Remarks on this clone: A junction end diverges from the germline sequence, so it may reflect a read error. The chain links TRBV5-6 to TRBJ1-3; D is possibly TRBD1 (5 bases). CDR1 and CDR2 from the germline V gene are SGHDT and YYEEEE. This CDR3 region has 15 residues. CDR3 loop: CASSPWGDSTQARDF. The DNA for the CDR3 is TGTGCCAGCAGCCCTTGGGGGGATTCGACCCAGGCCCGGGATTTT.

The chain is built from TRBV28 and TRBJ2-7; TRBD1 aligns across 9 bases. Germline assignment: CDR1 MDHEN and CDR2 SYDVKM. With 2 bases clipped from V and 3 bases from J, the junction kept 2 bases outside the gene matches. There are 14 residues in the CDR3. In DNA, the CDR3 is TGTGCCAGCAGTTTAAGGGACAGGGACTACGAGCAGTACTTC. Amino acids: CASSLRDRDYEQYF.

The J gene is TRBJ2-1, the V gene TRBV7-3, with TRBD2 as a possible D gene (6 bases). The V gene's germline CDR1 is SGHTA and CDR2 FQGTGA. Trimming stripped 5 bases from V and 9 bases from J, with 17 bases between. CDR3 length equals 14 residues. The DNA of the CDR3 is TGTGCCAGCAGCGCGGGACTTTCATGGGGTGAGCAGTTCTTC. It codes for CASSAGLSWGEQFF.

This sequence joins TRBV7-2 and TRBJ2-3; 8 nucleotides match TRBD2. The J segment lost 2 bases and the V segment lost 4 bases, leaving 5 bases of the junction unmatched. The CDR3 has 15 amino acids. Germline V gene lookup returns CDR1 SGHTA and CDR2 FQGNSA. The CDR3 is CASSSGGAFTDTQYF. The CDR3, as DNA: TGTGCCAGCAGCTCCGGGGGGGCCTTCACAGATACGCAGTATTTT.

In this sample, this clone turned up a few times. The chain couples TRBV11-2 to TRBJ2-7; D uncertain. Germline lookup yields CDR1 SGHAT and CDR2 FQNNGV. This CDR3 comprises 13 residues. V shed 1 base and J shed 3 bases, with 7 bases lying between them. CDR3 nucleotide sequence: TGTGCCAGCAGCTTAGTACAGAACTACGAGCAGTACTTC. Translated: CASSLVQNYEQYF. Filled out from reference TRBV11-2 and TRBJ2-7, the complete variable domain reads EAGVAQSPRYKIIEKRQSVAFWCNPISGHATLYWYQQILGQGPKLLIQFQNNGVVDDSQLPKDRFSAERLKGVDSTLKIQPAKLEDSAVYLCASSLVQNYEQYFGPGTRLTVT.

The V gene is TRBV19, the J gene TRBJ1-2; 7 nucleotides line up with TRBD1. CDR3 size: 14 residues. CDR1 and CDR2 from the germline V gene are LNHDA and SQIVND (reference sequence). Trimming at V came to 6 bases and at J to 3 bases, leaving 7 bases not matched to a gene. CDR3 in amino acids: CASSRAGQDYGYTF. CDR3 nucleotides: TGTGCCAGTAGCCGGGCCGGACAGGACTATGGCTACACCTTC.

The V call is TRBV30, the J call TRBJ1-4, with D uncertain. CDR3 size: 11 residues. Trimming took off 1 base at V and 11 bases at J, with 8 bases between the two ends. Germline assignment: CDR1 GTSNPN and CDR2 SVGIG (reference sequence). The CDR3 spells CAWSGPSKLFF. DNA for the CDR3: TGTGCCTGGAGTGGGCCTTCTAAACTGTTTTTT.

The V and J genes are TRBV19 and TRBJ1-5; D possibly corresponds to TRBD1 (6 bases). V was trimmed by 2 bases and J by 1 base, leaving 15 bases between them. Per germline, CDR1 LNHDA and CDR2 SQIVND (reference sequence). This CDR3 has 17 residues. CDR3 nucleotide sequence: TGTGCCAGTAGTATATCCCTACAGGGAGGGAGCAATCAGCCCCAGCATTTT. It specifies CASSISLQGGSNQPQHF.

CDR3 amino acids: CASTLTLESYGYTF. The CDR3 nucleotides are TGTGCCAGCACCCTAACCCTTGAGTCCTATGGCTACACCTTC. The rearrangement joins TRBV16 to TRBJ1-2; D is unresolved. V dropped 7 bases and J dropped 4 bases, with 16 bases sitting between them. CDR1 and CDR2 (germline): KGHSY, FQNENV. The CDR3 consists of 14 residues.

The chain recombines TRBV29-1 with TRBJ2-3; TRBD2 aligns across 8 bases. Germline lookup yields CDR1 SQVTM and CDR2 ANQGSEA. The J segment lost 5 bases and the V segment lost 2 bases, leaving 3 bases of the junction unmatched. The CDR3 consists of 13 residues. CDR3 protein: CSVERAGGDTQYF. The CDR3 DNA follows: TGCAGCGTTGAAAGGGCGGGAGGAGATACGCAGTATTTT.

The V call is TRBV30, the J call TRBJ1-2, with 7 bases identical to TRBD1. CDR3 size: 14 residues. J gave up 7 bases and V 0 bases, and 8 bases lay outside the gene matches. The germline V gene has CDR1 GTSNPN and CDR2 SVGIG (reference sequence). The CDR3 DNA is TGTGCCTGGAGTGTACCGACAGGGAATCGTGGCTACACCTTC. Residues: CAWSVPTGNRGYTF.

The rearrangement uses TRBV6-5 and TRBJ2-3; D possibly corresponds to TRBD1 (5 bases). V lost 7 bases and J 6 bases, leaving 17 bases between the germline ends. Germline CDR1 is MNHEY and CDR2 is SVGAGI. The CDR3 runs to 14 residues. CDR3 loop: CASKGSPGPDTQYF. The CDR3 DNA reads TGTGCCAGCAAGGGGTCCCCCGGGCCTGATACGCAGTATTTT.

The table lists this clone with a count of one. The J gene is TRBJ1-6, the V gene TRBV27, with TRBD1 matching 8 bases. The CDR3 contains 14 residues. Trimming removed 6 bases from V and 5 bases from J; junction bases left unmatched: 3. The germline CDR1 and CDR2 sequences are MNHEY and SMNVEV (reference sequence). The chain's CDR3 is CASSLGQDNSPLHF. For the CDR3, the DNA is TGTGCCAGCAGCCTGGGACAGGATAATTCACCCCTCCACTTT.

This clone was observed once. The chain is built from TRBV7-3 and TRBJ1-3, with D possibly being TRBD1 (5 bases). Germline V gives CDR1 SGHTA, CDR2 FQGTGA. The CDR3 length is 15 residues. The V end lost 5 bases, the J end lost 4 bases, and 15 bases lay between the germline ends. The DNA of the CDR3 is TGTGCCAGCAGCGTGCGGGGGGATCCCGGAAACACCATATATTTT. Encoded protein: CASSVRGDPGNTIYF.

The V and J genes are TRBV9 and TRBJ2-3; 8 positions agree with TRBD2. After removal of 4 bases from V and 2 bases from J, the junction contained 9 bases not matched to a gene. The CDR3 sequence is 16 residues long. Looked up from germline, CDR1 is SGDLS and CDR2 is YYNGEE. The CDR3 DNA reads TGTGCCAGCAGCTCCCGAGCGGGGGTGCCCACAGATACGCAGTATTTT. Residues: CASSSRAGVPTDTQYF. The variable domain in full, completed from reference TRBV9 and TRBJ2-3, reads DSGVTQTPKHLITATGQRVTLRCSPRSGDLSVYWYQQSLDQGLQFLIQYYNGEERAKGNILERFSAQQFPDLHSELNLSSLELGDSALYFCASSSRAGVPTDTQYFGPGTRLTVL.

The chain links TRBV7-8 to TRBJ2-3, with TRBD1 as a possible D gene (5 bases). CDR1 SGHVS and CDR2 FQNEAQ come from the germline V gene. V dropped 2 bases and J dropped 3 bases, with 12 bases sitting between them. The CDR3 spans 15 residues. CDR3 amino acids: CASSLPPQGTDTQYF. The CDR3 bases are TGTGCCAGCAGCTTACCCCCGCAGGGAACAGATACGCAGTATTTT.

The V and J genes are TRBV3-1 (or the pseudogene TRBV3-2) and TRBJ1-6; 10 bases are a match to TRBD1. V gave up 5 bases and J gave up 13 bases; unmatched junction bases: 11. The CDR3 runs to 15 residues. Germline CDR1 and CDR2: LGHDT and YNNKEL (reference sequence). The CDR3 DNA reads TGTGCCAGCAGCAGTCAGGGGACAGGGGAGTATCCCCTCCACTTT. This translates into CASSSQGTGEYPLHF.

The chain carries TRBV19 and TRBJ1-1, with D perhaps TRBD1 (6 bases). Trimming took 2 bases from V and 6 from J, leaving 10 bases between them. CDR1 is LNHDA and CDR2 is SQIVND in the germline V gene (reference sequence). The CDR3 has 13 amino acids. The CDR3 DNA is TGTGCCAGTAGTATACAGGGGCTCGCTGAAGCTTTCTTT. This codes for CASSIQGLAEAFF.

A few counts support this clone. The chain joins TRBV10-3 to TRBJ1-1; 8 nucleotides match TRBD1. Looked up from germline, CDR1 is ENHRY and CDR2 is SYGVKD. This CDR3 region has 13 residues. V dropped 6 bases and J dropped 2; count of bases not matched to a gene: 2. CDR3 in DNA: TGTGCCATCAGGGACAGGGCCAACACTGAAGCTTTCTTT. As protein: CAIRDRANTEAFF.

Points on this clone: This sample includes further DNA sequences coding for the same CDR3. This chain joins TRBV5-4 and TRBJ2-1, with 14 bases matching TRBD2. CDR3 length equals 15 residues. CDR1 SGHNT and CDR2 YYREEE come from the germline V gene (reference sequence). V lost 0 bases and J lost 7; bases outside the gene matches: 0. CDR3: CASSLGLAGGNEQFF. In DNA, the CDR3 is TGTGCCAGCAGCTTGGGACTAGCGGGGGGGAATGAGCAGTTCTTC.

The chain carries TRBV6-6 and TRBJ2-2; 13 nucleotides agree with TRBD2. This CDR3 is built from 14 residues. Germline lookup yields CDR1 MNHNY and CDR2 SVGAGI (reference sequence). Trimming cost V 6 bases and J 5 bases; bases outside gene matches: 0. CDR3: CASRGLAGTGELFF. In DNA form, the CDR3 reads TGTGCCAGCAGGGGACTAGCGGGGACCGGGGAGCTGTTTTTT.

The chain links TRBV28 to TRBJ2-1; tentatively, D is TRBD1 (6 bases). Germline V gene sequence: CDR1 MDHEN, CDR2 SYDVKM. Trimming cost V 3 bases and J 4 bases, with 16 bases left between them. The CDR3 has 16 amino acids. Here the CDR3 DNA reads TGTGCCAGCAGTTTTTACGGGACACGTTCATACAATGAGCAGTTCTTC. Residues: CASSFYGTRSYNEQFF.